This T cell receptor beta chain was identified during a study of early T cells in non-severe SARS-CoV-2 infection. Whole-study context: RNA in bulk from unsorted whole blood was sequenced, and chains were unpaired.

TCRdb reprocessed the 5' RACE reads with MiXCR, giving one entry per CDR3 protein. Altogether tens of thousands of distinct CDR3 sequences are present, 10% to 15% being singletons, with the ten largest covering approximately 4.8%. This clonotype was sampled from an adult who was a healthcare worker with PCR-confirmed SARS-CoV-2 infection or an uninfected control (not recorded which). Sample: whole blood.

The CDR3 sequence: CASSAYNEQFF. The CDR3 region has the DNA TGTGCCAGCTCAGCCTACAATGAGCAGTTCTTC. The chain recombines TRBV18 with TRBJ2-1; no definite D call. V was clipped by 5 bases and J by 2 bases, with 1 base between them. This CDR3 region has 11 residues. Germline values: CDR1 KGHSH, CDR2 LQKENI.